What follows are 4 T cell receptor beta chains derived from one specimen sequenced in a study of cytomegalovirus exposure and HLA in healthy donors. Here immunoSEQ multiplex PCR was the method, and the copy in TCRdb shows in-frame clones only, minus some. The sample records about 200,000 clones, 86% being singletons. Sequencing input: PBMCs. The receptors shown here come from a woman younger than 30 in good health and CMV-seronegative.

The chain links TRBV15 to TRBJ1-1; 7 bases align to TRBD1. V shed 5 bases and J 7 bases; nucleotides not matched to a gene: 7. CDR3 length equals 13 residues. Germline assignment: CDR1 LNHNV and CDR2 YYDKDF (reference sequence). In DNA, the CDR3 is TGTGCCACCAGCCCAGGACAGGATTATGAAGCTTTCTTT. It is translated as CATSPGQDYEAFF.

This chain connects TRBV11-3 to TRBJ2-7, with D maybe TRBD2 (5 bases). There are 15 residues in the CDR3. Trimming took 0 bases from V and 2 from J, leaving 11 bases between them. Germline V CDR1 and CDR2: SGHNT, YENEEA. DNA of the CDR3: TGTGCCAGCAGCTTAGATACGGGAAGGCCCTACGAGCAGTACTTC. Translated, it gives CASSLDTGRPYEQYF. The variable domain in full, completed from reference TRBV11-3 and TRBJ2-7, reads EAGVVQSPRYKIIEKKQPVAFWCNPISGHNTLYWYLQNLGQGPELLIRYENEEAVDDSQLPKDRFSAERLKGVDSTLKIQPAELGDSAVYLCASSLDTGRPYEQYFGPGTRLTVT.

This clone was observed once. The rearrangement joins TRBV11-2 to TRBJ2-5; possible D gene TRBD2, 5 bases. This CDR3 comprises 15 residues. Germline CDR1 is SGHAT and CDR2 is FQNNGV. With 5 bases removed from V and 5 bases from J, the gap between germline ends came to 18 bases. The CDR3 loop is CASSPVRAPGETQYF. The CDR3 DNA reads TGTGCCAGCAGCCCGGTGAGGGCGCCTGGGGAGACCCAGTACTTC.

The CDR3 nucleotides are TGTGCCAGCAGCTACTACTTACGGGGGTCCTACAATGAGCAGTTCTTC. Its protein product is CASSYYLRGSYNEQFF. The chain couples TRBV9 to TRBJ2-1; D perhaps matches TRBD2 (6 bases). V was shortened by 4 bases and J by 1 base, with 15 bases between the two germline ends. The CDR3 totals 16 residues. Germline V gene sequence: CDR1 SGDLS, CDR2 YYNGEE.